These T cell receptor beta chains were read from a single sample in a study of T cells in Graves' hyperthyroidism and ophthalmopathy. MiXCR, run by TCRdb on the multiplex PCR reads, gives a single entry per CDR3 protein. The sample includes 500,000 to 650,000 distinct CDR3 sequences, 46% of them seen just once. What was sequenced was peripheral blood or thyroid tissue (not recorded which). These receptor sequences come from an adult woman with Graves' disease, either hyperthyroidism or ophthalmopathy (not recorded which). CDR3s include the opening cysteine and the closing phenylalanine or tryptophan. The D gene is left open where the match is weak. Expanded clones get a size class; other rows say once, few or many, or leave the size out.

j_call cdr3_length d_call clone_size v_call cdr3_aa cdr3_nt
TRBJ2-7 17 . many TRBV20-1 CSARSGRAAGLSYEQYF TGCAGTGCTAGATCTGGGCGGGCAGCGGGCCTCTCCTACGAGCAGTACTTC
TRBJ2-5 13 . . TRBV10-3 CAISVDLLETQYF TGTGCCATCAGTGTAGACTTACTAGAGACCCAGTACTTC
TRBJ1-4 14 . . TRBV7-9 CASSLSRQGEKLFF TGTGCCAGCAGCTTATCCCGCCAGGGTGAAAAACTGTTTTTT
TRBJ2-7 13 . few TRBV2 CASIPDGNYEQYF TGTGCCAGCATCCCGGACGGGAACTACGAGCAGTACTTC
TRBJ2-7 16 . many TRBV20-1 CSARELTPVVSYEQYF TGCAGTGCTAGAGAGTTAACCCCGGTAGTAAGCTACGAGCAGTACTTC
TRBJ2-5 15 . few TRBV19 CASSIGTIIQETQYF TGTGCCAGTAGTATCGGGACCATAATTCAAGAGACCCAGTACTTC
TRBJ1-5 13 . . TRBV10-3 CAIKDGGNQPQHF TGTGCCATCAAGGATGGTGGCAATCAGCCCCAGCATTTT
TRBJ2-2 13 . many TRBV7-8 CASSRRKTGELFF TGTGCCAGCAGCCGAAGGAAGACCGGGGAGCTGTTTTTT
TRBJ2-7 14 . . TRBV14 CASSQGLETDEQYF TGTGCCAGCAGCCAGGGGCTGGAAACGGACGAGCAGTACTTC
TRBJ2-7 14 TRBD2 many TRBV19 CASSPAGGPGEQYF TGTGCCAGTAGCCCAGCGGGAGGGCCGGGTGAGCAGTACTTC
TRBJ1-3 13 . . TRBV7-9 CASSQNQGNTIYF TGTGCCAGCAGTCAAAACCAAGGAAACACCATATATTTT
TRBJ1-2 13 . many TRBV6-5 CASNQGSNYGYTF TGTGCCAGCAACCAGGGTTCTAACTATGGCTACACCTTC
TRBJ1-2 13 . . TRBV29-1 CSDARGDGYGYTF TGCAGCGACGCCAGGGGCGACGGCTATGGCTACACCTTC
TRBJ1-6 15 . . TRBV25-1 CASSDRAAYNSPLHF TGTGCCAGCAGTGATCGGGCGGCCTATAATTCACCCCTCCACTTT
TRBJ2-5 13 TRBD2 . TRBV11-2 CASSFSGTKTQYF TGTGCCAGCAGCTTTAGCGGGACCAAGACCCAGTACTTC
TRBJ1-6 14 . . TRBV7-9 CASSLGRANSPLHF TGTGCCAGCAGCTTAGGCAGGGCTAATTCACCCCTCCACTTT
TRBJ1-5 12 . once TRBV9 CARGTRDQPQHF TGTGCTAGAGGCACCAGGGATCAGCCCCAGCATTTT
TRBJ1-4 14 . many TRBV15 CATSRSVVNEKLFF TGTGCCACCAGCAGATCGGTCGTTAATGAAAAACTGTTTTTT
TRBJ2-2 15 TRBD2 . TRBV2 CASQRAGTNTGELFF TGTGCCAGCCAGAGAGCGGGAACGAACACCGGGGAGCTGTTTTTT
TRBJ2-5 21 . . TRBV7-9 CASSFYICSAPRRSRGETQYF .
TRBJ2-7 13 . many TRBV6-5 CASSDGFHYEQYF TGTGCCAGCAGTGACGGGTTTCACTACGAGCAGTACTTC
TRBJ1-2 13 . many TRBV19 CASSINSYYGYTF TGTGCCAGTAGTATTAACAGCTACTATGGCTACACCTTC